The 30 T cell receptor beta chains given below trace back to one sample, sequenced in a study of blood T cell repertoires in COVID-19. Assay used: immunoSEQ multiplex PCR; TCRdb lists only in-frame clones, some missing. The sample has around 180,000 clones; more than 75% are singletons. Sequencing was performed on peripheral blood. These receptors all come from a person aged 70 to 85 with COVID-19, enrolled during active disease.

The rearrangement uses TRBV4-3 and TRBJ2-1; D perhaps matches TRBD2 (5 bases). Germline lookup yields CDR1 LGHNA and CDR2 YSLEER. CDR3 length: 15 residues. Trimming took 4 bases from V and 10 from J, leaving 20 bases between them. CDR3 sequence (DNA): TGCGCCAGCAGCCTCAGAGATAGGGTGGGAGTCGAGCAGTTCTTC. Translated: CASSLRDRVGVEQFF.

The rearrangement joins TRBV28 to TRBJ1-2; possibly TRBD1 for D (5 bases). V was trimmed by 5 bases and J by 4 bases, leaving 14 bases between them. The CDR3 has 14 amino acids. The germline V gene encodes CDR1 MDHEN and CDR2 SYDVKM. CDR3 in amino acids: CASSPKGSIYGYTF. The CDR3 bases are TGTGCCAGCAGTCCGAAGGGGTCTATCTATGGCTACACCTTC.

This chain links TRBV4-1 with TRBJ2-5; 7 nucleotides agree with TRBD2. From germline, CDR1 is MGHRA and CDR2 YSYEKL. This CDR3 spans 16 amino acids. Unmatched junction bases numbered 11, after V lost 4 bases and J lost 3 bases. CDR3 region: CASSPIRGAGEETQYF. The CDR3 bases are TGCGCCAGCAGCCCGATCCGCGGGGCGGGGGAAGAGACCCAGTACTTC.

J is TRBJ2-1 and V is TRBV6-2 or TRBV6-3, with D possibly being TRBD2 (6 bases). This CDR3 has 15 amino acids. The V gene lost 1 base and the J gene lost 2 bases, with 9 bases spanning the gap. The germline gives CDR1 MNHEY, CDR2 SVGEGT. The CDR3 DNA is TGTGCCAGCAGTTACTTGGCGGGACCCTACAATGAGCAGTTCTTC. Amino acid sequence: CASSYLAGPYNEQFF.

This rearrangement joins TRBV10-3 to TRBJ1-4; no clear D gene. This CDR3 comprises 18 residues. The germline V gene encodes CDR1 ENHRY and CDR2 SYGVKD. Trimming pared 0 bases from V and 0 bases from J, leaving 14 bases between. CDR3 protein: CAISESGPTSPTNEKLFF. CDR3 nucleotides: TGTGCCATCAGTGAGTCTGGCCCCACCAGTCCAACTAATGAAAAACTGTTTTTT.

This chain uses TRBV7-3 with TRBJ2-3; 10 nucleotides line up with TRBD2. Germline V CDR1 and CDR2: SGHTA, FQGTGA. The CDR3 spans 15 residues. The V and J ends lost 6 bases and 3 bases, in that order; junction bases with no gene match: 6. CDR3 bases: TGTGCCAGCAGGATCAGCGGGAGGGAAACAGATACGCAGTATTTT. It codes for CASRISGRETDTQYF.

The chain couples TRBV28 to TRBJ1-4; the D gene is possibly TRBD1 (6 bases). There are 15 residues in the CDR3. V was clipped by 6 bases and J by 0 bases, with 11 bases between them. The germline gives CDR1 MDHEN, CDR2 SYDVKM. The CDR3 DNA is TGTGCCAGCAGGCCGGGGGGCACAACTAATGAAAAACTGTTTTTT. It is translated as CASRPGGTTNEKLFF.

This clone was seen more than once but under ten times. This rearrangement joins TRBV15 to TRBJ1-1; TRBD1 matches at 10 bases. V was pared by 1 base and J by 11 bases, with 4 bases of the junction left unmatched. The germline gives CDR1 LNHNV, CDR2 YYDKDF (reference sequence). The CDR3 covers 13 residues. The CDR3 coding sequence is TGTGCCACCAGCAGAGGGGACAGGGGAATGGCTTTCTTT. Translation: CATSRGDRGMAFF.

The rearrangement uses TRBV6-6 and TRBJ1-5, with unresolved D. Germline CDR1 is MNHNY and CDR2 is SVGAGI (reference sequence). The CDR3 is 16 amino acids. V was shortened by 0 bases and J by 3 bases, with 12 bases between the two germline ends. The CDR3 region is CASSYSRGPPNQPQHF. The CDR3 DNA reads as TGTGCCAGCAGTTACTCGAGAGGTCCTCCCAATCAGCCCCAGCATTTT.

This clone came up a few times. The V call is TRBV19, the J call TRBJ1-5; TRBD1 matches 8 bases. The V and J ends lost 0 bases and 7 bases, in that order; junction bases with no gene match: 8. Germline-derived CDR1 and CDR2 are LNHDA and SQIVND (reference sequence). The CDR3 sequence is 16 residues long. The DNA for the CDR3 is TGTGCCAGTAGTATAGACCTAGACAGGGGAGGACAGCCCCAGCATTTT. Its translation is CASSIDLDRGGQPQHF.

The chain's CDR3 is CATGRYEGTPQFF. Here the CDR3 DNA reads TGTGCCACCGGGCGATACGAAGGGACACCGCAGTTCTTC. The chain recombines TRBV24-1 with TRBJ2-1; tentatively, D is TRBD1 (6 bases). Germline CDR1 KGHDR, CDR2 SFDVKD. Trimming removed 9 bases from V and 12 bases from J, with 20 bases in between. The CDR3 covers 13 residues.

The rearrangement joins TRBV29-1 to TRBJ2-7, with a tentative D call TRBD1 (5 bases). CDR1 and CDR2 (germline): SQVTM, ANQGSEA. V was shortened by 4 bases and J by 2 bases, with 12 bases between the two germline ends. The CDR3 is 13 residues long. The CDR3 here is CSVVGDWTYEQYF. The DNA for the CDR3 is TGCAGCGTTGTAGGGGATTGGACCTACGAGCAGTACTTC.

The CDR3 DNA sequence: TGTGCCAGCAGCTTAAACCCCAGGGTCGACGAGCAGTACTTC. As protein: CASSLNPRVDEQYF. The chain uses TRBV11-2 and TRBJ2-7; D is perhaps TRBD1 (5 bases). Germline CDR1 reads SGHAT; CDR2 reads FQNNGV. Deletions cut 2 bases from V and 5 bases from J, with 13 bases between. The length of the CDR3 is 14 residues.

The chain couples TRBV2 to TRBJ2-1, with D perhaps TRBD1 (5 bases). Per the germline V gene, CDR1 is SNHLY and CDR2 is FYNNEI. The CDR3 is 13 residues long. V was cut by 3 bases and J by 6 bases, with 9 bases left in between. The CDR3 sequence: CASSDTGINEQFF. The CDR3 DNA is TGTGCCAGCAGTGACACAGGAATCAATGAGCAGTTCTTC.

V gene TRBV7-9 combines with J gene TRBJ2-6; maybe TRBD2 (5 bases). There are 19 residues in the CDR3. The V gene lost 3 bases and the J gene lost 0 bases, with 18 bases spanning the gap. CDR1 is SEHNR and CDR2 is FQNEAQ in the germline V gene (reference sequence). CDR3 in amino acids: CASSLVRGPALSGANVLTF. DNA for the CDR3: TGTGCCAGCAGCTTGGTTCGAGGGCCAGCCCTCTCTGGGGCCAACGTCCTGACTTTC.

This rearrangement joins TRBV9 to TRBJ1-4, with a tentative D call TRBD1 (5 bases). Germline V CDR1 and CDR2: SGDLS, YYNGEE. The CDR3 loop spans 16 amino acids. V shed 0 bases and J shed 0 bases, with 9 bases lying between them. CDR3 DNA: TGTGCCAGCAGCGTAGGCCAGGGTACAACTAATGAAAAACTGTTTTTT. It encodes CASSVGQGTTNEKLFF.

The chain couples TRBV7-8 to TRBJ2-5; no reliable D call. The CDR3 is made up of 15 amino acids. Per germline, CDR1 SGHVS and CDR2 FQNEAQ. Deletions cut 2 bases from V and 0 bases from J, with 10 bases between. Written as DNA, the CDR3 is TGTGCCAGCAGCTTAATCGAACGGTACCAAGAGACCCAGTACTTC. The encoded protein is CASSLIERYQETQYF.

This rearrangement joins TRBV28 to TRBJ2-2; D is unclear. The CDR3 is made up of 18 amino acids. CDR1 is MDHEN and CDR2 is SYDVKM in the germline V gene. Trimming cost V 4 bases and J 0 bases, with 18 bases left between them. The DNA for the CDR3 is TGTGCCAGCAGTTCGCCCAGCAGGCAGGAACCGAACACCGGGGAGCTGTTTTTT. Amino acids: CASSSPSRQEPNTGELFF.

V and J are TRBV10-3 and TRBJ1-5; D is perhaps TRBD1 (5 bases). From germline, CDR1 is ENHRY and CDR2 SYGVKD. With 4 bases removed from V and 3 bases from J, the gap between germline ends came to 7 bases. The CDR3 has 13 residues. The CDR3 DNA reads as TGTGCCATCAGTGCGACAGTCAATCAGCCCCAGCATTTT. Residues: CAISATVNQPQHF.

The V and J genes are TRBV19 and TRBJ2-1; 9 bases are a match to TRBD2. The germline gives CDR1 LNHDA, CDR2 SQIVND (reference sequence). The ends lost 5 bases at V and 7 bases at J; junction bases unmatched: 9. The CDR3 extends over 15 amino acids. Written as DNA, the CDR3 is TGTGCCAGTAGTGTGCTAGCGGGACGTGGTAATGAGCAGTTCTTC. Translated, it gives CASSVLAGRGNEQFF.

This clone was detected a few times. The chain combines TRBV7-2 with TRBJ1-4; D possibly corresponds to TRBD1 (6 bases). This CDR3 contains 15 residues. Trimming cost V 5 bases and J 7 bases, with 17 bases left between them. The V gene's germline CDR1 is SGHTA and CDR2 FQGNSA. CDR3 DNA sequence: TGTGCCAGCAGCCCTCGGCACAGGGAGAGTGAAAAACTGTTTTTT. Translating it yields CASSPRHRESEKLFF.

The CDR3 nucleotides read TGTGCCAGCAGTTTAACTAGCGGGGCAAGCACAGATACGCAGTATTTT. Protein product: CASSLTSGASTDTQYF. The V gene is TRBV27, the J gene TRBJ2-3; 10 bases fit TRBD2. Germline loops: CDR1 MNHEY, CDR2 SMNVEV (reference sequence). This CDR3 is built from 16 residues. J lost 0 bases, V lost 2 bases, and 2 bases had no gene match.

The chain combines TRBV5-1 with TRBJ1-3; 8 bases are a match to TRBD1. Germline assignment: CDR1 SGHRS and CDR2 YFSETQ. The CDR3 contains 17 residues. V trimming: 4 bases; J trimming: 0 bases; junction bases outside the gene matches: 9. The CDR3, as DNA: TGCGCCAGCAGCCGGACGGGGACAGGAAGCTCTGGAAACACCATATATTTT. Translating it yields CASSRTGTGSSGNTIYF.

The V call is TRBV27, the J call TRBJ2-7; D is undetermined. Germline V lookup: CDR1 MNHEY, CDR2 SMNVEV (reference sequence). V lost 4 bases and J 0 bases, leaving 4 bases between the germline ends. The CDR3 extends over 12 amino acids. CDR3 DNA: TGTGCCAGCAGTTCCGGCTCCTACGAGCAGTACTTC. Translating it yields CASSSGSYEQYF.

This clone was recorded a few times. V is TRBV19 and J is TRBJ2-7; TRBD2 matches at 9 bases. The CDR3 loop spans 19 amino acids. Germline assignment: CDR1 LNHDA and CDR2 SQIVND (reference sequence). V lost 6 bases and J lost 3; bases outside the gene matches: 21. DNA for the CDR3: TGTGCCAGTAGCCCTCGTGGGGTGGGGCTAGCGGGGATTATCTACGAGCAGTACTTC. It yields the protein CASSPRGVGLAGIIYEQYF. Based on the CDR3 plus reference TRBV19 and TRBJ2-7, the full variable domain is DGGITQSPKYLFRKEGQNVTLSCEQNLNHDAMYWYRQDPGQGLRLIYYSQIVNDFQKGDIAEGYSVSREKKESFPLTVTSAQKNPTAFYLCASSPRGVGLAGIIYEQYFGPGTRLTVT.

V and J are TRBV6-4 and TRBJ2-2; TRBD1 agrees at 7 bases. CDR1 and CDR2 from the germline V gene are MRHNA and SNTAGT. The CDR3 is 14 amino acids. V lost 2 bases, J lost 4 bases, and 1 base stayed unmatched. CDR3 sequence (DNA): TGTGCCAGCAGTGACCAGGGGGTCACCGGGGAGCTGTTTTTT. Translated, it gives CASSDQGVTGELFF.

V and J are TRBV7-9 and TRBJ1-5; D not resolved. This CDR3 is built from 14 residues. Trimming took off 1 base at V and 4 bases at J, with 8 bases between the two ends. Germline V gene sequence: CDR1 SEHNR, CDR2 FQNEAQ (reference sequence). CDR3 loop: CASSLDSVNQPQHF. CDR3 DNA: TGTGCCAGCAGCTTAGATTCGGTGAATCAGCCCCAGCATTTT.

The rearrangement joins TRBV6-6 to TRBJ2-5; tentative D call: TRBD2 (6 bases). Germline CDR1 and CDR2: MNHNY and SVGAGI (reference sequence). Deletions cut 7 bases from V and 2 bases from J, with 11 bases between. This CDR3 is built from 13 residues. As DNA, the CDR3 is TGTGCCAGCATGGGAGGTGGACAAGAGACCCAGTACTTC. Protein: CASMGGGQETQYF.

The chain couples TRBV5-4 to TRBJ1-1, with D possibly TRBD1 on 5 matching bases. This CDR3 is 14 amino acids long. Germline CDR1 SGHNT, CDR2 YYREEE (reference sequence). Trimming took 4 bases from V and 0 from J, leaving 10 bases between them. CDR3 sequence reads: CASSIGGMNTEAFF. Written as DNA, the CDR3 is TGTGCCAGCAGCATCGGGGGTATGAACACTGAAGCTTTCTTT.

The J gene is TRBJ2-7, the V gene TRBV7-6, with D perhaps matching TRBD1 (5 bases). The length of the CDR3 is 17 residues. V shed 1 base and J shed 2 bases, with 18 bases lying between them. In germline, CDR1 is SGHVS, CDR2 FNYEAQ. For the CDR3, the DNA is TGTGCCAGCAGCTTAGTTCAGAGTTCTCAGGGAACCTACGAGCAGTACTTC. Protein product: CASSLVQSSQGTYEQYF.